The entry below describes one T cell receptor (beta chain). Primers used in a second PCR of about 7 to 12 cycles were a sample-barcoded 5' primer and a J-beta primer mix. TCRdb itself ran the 5' RACE reads through MiXCR, one entry per CDR3 protein. Of about 1.8 million distinct CDR3 sequences in the sample, around 50% were seen once. The data originate from a study of blood T cells in healthy people across ages. With 5 bases removed from V and 7 bases from J, the gap between germline ends came to 21 bases. Germline CDR1 is ENHRY and CDR2 is SYGVKD. The CDR3 sequence is 17 residues long. This TCR came from a woman aged 40 to 50 in good health. This sequence joins TRBV10-3 and TRBJ1-6; TRBD1 might be the D (5 bases). Material for sequencing was blood. The CDR3 DNA reads as TGTGCCATCAGTAGAGCCAAACGGGACGGTGAGAATTCACCCCTCCACTTT. As protein: CAISRAKRDGENSPLHF.